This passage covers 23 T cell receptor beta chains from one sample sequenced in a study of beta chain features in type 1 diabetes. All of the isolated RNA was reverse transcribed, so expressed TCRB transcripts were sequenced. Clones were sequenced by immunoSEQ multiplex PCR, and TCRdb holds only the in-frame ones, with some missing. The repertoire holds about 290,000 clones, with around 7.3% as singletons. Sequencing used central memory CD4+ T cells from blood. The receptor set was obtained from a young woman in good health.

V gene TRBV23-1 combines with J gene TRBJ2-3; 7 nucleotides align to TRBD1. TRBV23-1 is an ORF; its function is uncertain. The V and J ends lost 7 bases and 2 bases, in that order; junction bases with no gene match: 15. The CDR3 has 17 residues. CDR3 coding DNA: TGCGCCAGCATAGCCCTAGAGGGGGCCGAATTCACAGATACGCAGTATTTT. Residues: CASIALEGAEFTDTQYF.

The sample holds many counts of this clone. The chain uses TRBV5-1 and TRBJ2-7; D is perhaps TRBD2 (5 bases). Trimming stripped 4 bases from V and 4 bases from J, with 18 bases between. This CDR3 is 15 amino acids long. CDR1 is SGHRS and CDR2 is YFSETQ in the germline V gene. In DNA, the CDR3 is TGCGCCAGCAGCCGTTCCTTGCGCGGGCAGTACGAGCAGTACTTC. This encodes CASSRSLRGQYEQYF.

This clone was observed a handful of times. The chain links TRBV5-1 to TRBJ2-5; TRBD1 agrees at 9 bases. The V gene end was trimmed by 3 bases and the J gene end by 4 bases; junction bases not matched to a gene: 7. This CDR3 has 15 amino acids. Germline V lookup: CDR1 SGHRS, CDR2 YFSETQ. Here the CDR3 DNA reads TGCGCCAGCAGCTCAACCCGGACAGGGGCAGAGACCCAGTACTTC. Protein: CASSSTRTGAETQYF.

CDR3 amino acids: CASSSRAPLQGGRLHTQYF. CDR3 DNA sequence: TGTGCCAGCAGTTCCCGAGCCCCGTTGCAGGGGGGCCGTCTCCATACGCAGTATTTT. The chain couples TRBV27 to TRBJ2-3, with D possibly being TRBD1 (7 bases). The V and J ends lost 4 bases and 7 bases respectively, with 30 bases between them. CDR3 length: 19 amino acids. In germline, CDR1 is MNHEY, CDR2 SMNVEV (reference sequence).

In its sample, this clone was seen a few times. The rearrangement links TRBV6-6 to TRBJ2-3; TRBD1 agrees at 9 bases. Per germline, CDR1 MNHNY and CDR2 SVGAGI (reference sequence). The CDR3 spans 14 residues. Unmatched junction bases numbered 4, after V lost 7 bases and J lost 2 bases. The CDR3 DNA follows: TGTGCCAGCATGACAGGGGGTTTCACAGATACGCAGTATTTT. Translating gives CASMTGGFTDTQYF.

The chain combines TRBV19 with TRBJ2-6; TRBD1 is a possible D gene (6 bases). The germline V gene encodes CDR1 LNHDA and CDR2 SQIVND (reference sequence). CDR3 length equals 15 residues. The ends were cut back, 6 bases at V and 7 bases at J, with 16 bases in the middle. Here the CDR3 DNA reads TGTGCCAGTAGGGAACAGGGAATTGGAGCCAACGTCCTGACTTTC. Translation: CASREQGIGANVLTF.

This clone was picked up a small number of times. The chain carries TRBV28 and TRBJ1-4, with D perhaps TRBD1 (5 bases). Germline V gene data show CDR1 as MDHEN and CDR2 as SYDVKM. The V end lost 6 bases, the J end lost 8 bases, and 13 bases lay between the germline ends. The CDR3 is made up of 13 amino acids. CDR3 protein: CASSPTTDEKLFF. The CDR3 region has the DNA TGTGCCAGCAGCCCAACGACAGACGAAAAACTGTTTTTT.

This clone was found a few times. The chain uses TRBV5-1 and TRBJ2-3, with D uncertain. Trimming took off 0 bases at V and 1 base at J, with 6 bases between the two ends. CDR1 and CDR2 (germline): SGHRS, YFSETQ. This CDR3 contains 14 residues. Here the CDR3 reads CASSLVPGTDTQYF. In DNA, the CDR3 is TGCGCCAGCAGCTTGGTTCCAGGCACAGATACGCAGTATTTT.

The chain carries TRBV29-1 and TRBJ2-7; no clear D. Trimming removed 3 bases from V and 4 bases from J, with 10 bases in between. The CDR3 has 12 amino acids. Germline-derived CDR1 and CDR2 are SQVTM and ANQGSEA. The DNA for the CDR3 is TGCAGCGTTGAGTTTGTGGGTTACGAGCAGTACTTC. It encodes CSVEFVGYEQYF.

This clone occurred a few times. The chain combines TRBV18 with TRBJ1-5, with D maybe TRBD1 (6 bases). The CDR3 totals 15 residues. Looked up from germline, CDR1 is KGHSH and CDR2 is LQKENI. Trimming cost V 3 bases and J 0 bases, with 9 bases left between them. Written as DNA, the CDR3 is TGTGCCAGCTCACCGGGGGGACATAGCAATCAGCCCCAGCATTTT. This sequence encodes CASSPGGHSNQPQHF.

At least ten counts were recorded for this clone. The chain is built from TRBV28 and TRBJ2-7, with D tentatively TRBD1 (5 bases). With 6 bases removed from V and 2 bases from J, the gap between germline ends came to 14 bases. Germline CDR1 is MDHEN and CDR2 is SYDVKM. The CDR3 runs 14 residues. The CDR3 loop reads CASSSTALPYEQYV. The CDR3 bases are TGTGCCAGCAGCTCGACAGCCTTACCCTACGAGCAGTACGTC.

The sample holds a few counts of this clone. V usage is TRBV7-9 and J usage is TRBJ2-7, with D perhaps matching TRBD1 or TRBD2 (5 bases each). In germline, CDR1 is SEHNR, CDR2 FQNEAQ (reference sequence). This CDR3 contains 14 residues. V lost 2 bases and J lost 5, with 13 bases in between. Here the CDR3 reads CASSLRGERDEQYF. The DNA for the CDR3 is TGTGCCAGCAGCTTACGAGGGGAGCGCGACGAGCAGTACTTC.

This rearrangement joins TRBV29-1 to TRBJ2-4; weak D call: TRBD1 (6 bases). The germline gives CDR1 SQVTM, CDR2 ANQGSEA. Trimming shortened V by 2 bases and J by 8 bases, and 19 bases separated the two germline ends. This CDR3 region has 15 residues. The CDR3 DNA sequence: TGCAGCGTTGAACCGACGCAGGGGCCGGCTGACATTCAGTACTTC. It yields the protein CSVEPTQGPADIQYF.

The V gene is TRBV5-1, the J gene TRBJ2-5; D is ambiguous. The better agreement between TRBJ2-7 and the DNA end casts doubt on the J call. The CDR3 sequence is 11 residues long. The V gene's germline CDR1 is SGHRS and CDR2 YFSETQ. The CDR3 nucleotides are TGCGCCAGCAGCTCCGCCTACGAGCAGTACTTC. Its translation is CASSSAYEQYF.

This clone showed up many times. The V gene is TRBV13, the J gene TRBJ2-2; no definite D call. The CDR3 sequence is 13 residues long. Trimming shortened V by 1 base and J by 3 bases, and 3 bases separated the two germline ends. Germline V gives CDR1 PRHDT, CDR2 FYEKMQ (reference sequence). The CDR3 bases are TGTGCCAGCAGCTTAGAGGACACCGGGGAGCTGTTTTTT. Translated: CASSLEDTGELFF.

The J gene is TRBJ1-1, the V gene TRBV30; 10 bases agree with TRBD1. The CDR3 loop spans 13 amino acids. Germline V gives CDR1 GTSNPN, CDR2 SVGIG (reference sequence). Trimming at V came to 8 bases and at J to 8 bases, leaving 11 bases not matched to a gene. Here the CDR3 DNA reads TGTGCCAGAGAGGGACAGGGGATATCGGAAGCTTTCTTT. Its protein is CAREGQGISEAFF.

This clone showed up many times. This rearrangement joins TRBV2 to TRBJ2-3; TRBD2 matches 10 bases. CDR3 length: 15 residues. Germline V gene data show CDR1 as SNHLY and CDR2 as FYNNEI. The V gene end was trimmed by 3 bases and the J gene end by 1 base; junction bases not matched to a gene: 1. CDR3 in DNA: TGTGCCAGCAGTGACGGGACTAGCGGCACAGATACGCAGTATTTT. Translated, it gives CASSDGTSGTDTQYF.

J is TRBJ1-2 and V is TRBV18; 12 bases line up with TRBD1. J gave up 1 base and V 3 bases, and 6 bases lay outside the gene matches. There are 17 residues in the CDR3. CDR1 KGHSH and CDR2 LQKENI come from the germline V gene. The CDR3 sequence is CASSPTGTGGRNYGYTF. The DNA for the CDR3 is TGTGCCAGCTCACCTACCGGGACAGGGGGCCGTAACTATGGCTACACCTTC.

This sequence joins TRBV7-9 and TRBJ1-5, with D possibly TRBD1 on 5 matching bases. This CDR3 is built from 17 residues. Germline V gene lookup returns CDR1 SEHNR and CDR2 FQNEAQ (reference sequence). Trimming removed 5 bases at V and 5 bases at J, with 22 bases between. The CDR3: CASSHSKGIREHQPQHF. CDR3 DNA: TGTGCCAGCAGCCACTCGAAGGGGATAAGGGAGCATCAGCCCCAGCATTTT.

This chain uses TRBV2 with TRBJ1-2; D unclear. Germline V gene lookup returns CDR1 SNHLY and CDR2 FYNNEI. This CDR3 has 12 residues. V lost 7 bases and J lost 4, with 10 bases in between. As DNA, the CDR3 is TGTGCCAGCAAGGATCAACTCTATGGCTACACCTTC. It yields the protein CASKDQLYGYTF.

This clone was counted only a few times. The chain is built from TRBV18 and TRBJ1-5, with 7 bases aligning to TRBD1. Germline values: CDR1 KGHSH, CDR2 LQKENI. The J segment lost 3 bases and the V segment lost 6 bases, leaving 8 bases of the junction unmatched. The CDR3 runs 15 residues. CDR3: CASSPRQGPNQPQHF. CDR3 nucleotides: TGTGCCAGCTCTCCCAGACAGGGCCCCAATCAGCCCCAGCATTTT.

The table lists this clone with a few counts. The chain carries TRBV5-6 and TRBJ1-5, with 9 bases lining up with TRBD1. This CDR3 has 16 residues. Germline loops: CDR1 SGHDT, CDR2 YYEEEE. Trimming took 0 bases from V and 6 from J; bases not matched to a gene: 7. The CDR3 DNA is TGTGCCAGCAGCTTGGCCCGGGACAGGGCTTTTCAGCCCCAGCATTTT. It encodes CASSLARDRAFQPQHF. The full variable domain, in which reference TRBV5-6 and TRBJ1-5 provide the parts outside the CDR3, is DAGVTQSPTHLIKTRGQQVTLRCSPKSGHDTVSWYQQALGQGPQFIFQYYEEEERQRGNFPDRFSGHQFPNYSSELNVNALLLGDSALYLCASSLARDRAFQPQHFGDGTRLSIL.

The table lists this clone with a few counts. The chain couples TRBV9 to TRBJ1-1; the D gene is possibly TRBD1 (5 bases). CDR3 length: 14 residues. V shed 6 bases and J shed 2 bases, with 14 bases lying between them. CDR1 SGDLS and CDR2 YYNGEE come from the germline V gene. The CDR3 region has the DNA TGTGCCAGCACCCGGGCAGGGTTAAACACTGAAGCTTTCTTT. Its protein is CASTRAGLNTEAFF. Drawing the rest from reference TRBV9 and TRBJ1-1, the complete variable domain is DSGVTQTPKHLITATGQRVTLRCSPRSGDLSVYWYQQSLDQGLQFLIQYYNGEERAKGNILERFSAQQFPDLHSELNLSSLELGDSALYFCASTRAGLNTEAFFGQGTRLTVV.